The clone carrying this T cell receptor (beta chain) appeared a few times. Its antigen is still unknown. The data originate from a study of human T cells and chemical hapten exposure. Study results and limitations: Significantly greater numbers of large CDR3 similarity clusters came from expanded TCRs than from controls.

TCRdb re-called the RACE reads with MiXCR, one entry per CDR3 protein. The data contain more than 300,000 distinct CDR3 sequences, roughly 6% of them singletons. The V gene lost 8 bases and the J gene lost 1 base, with 12 bases spanning the gap. The germline CDR1 and CDR2 sequences are LNHNV and YYDKDF (reference sequence). The CDR3 totals 13 residues. The time point here: pre-sensitization, week 0. Sample treatment: therapeutic diphenylcyclopropenone sensitization with weekly scalp DPC. Sequencing started from total RNA isolated from unfractionated whole blood. The receptor was isolated from a woman between 18 and 30 years old with alopecia areata. Some clones in this sample may be carry-over from other donors' samples. The sequencing used whole blood, collected in connection with sensitization to the hapten diphenylcyclopropenone (DPC). V and J are TRBV15 and TRBJ2-7, with a possible D match to TRBD2 (7 bases). CDR3 sequence reads: CATGGGLSYEQYF. The CDR3 nucleotides are TGTGCCACCGGGGGGGGCCTTTCCTACGAGCAGTACTTC.